This TCR beta chain originates from a study of control samples from healthy donors and cancer patients. This clone was seen a single time. This table comes from immunoSEQ multiplex PCR, and its TCRdb copy is limited to in-frame clones, with some not included. This sample has 150,000 to 200,000 clones, with around 87% found just once. Trimming took 6 bases from V and 5 from J, leaving 8 bases between them. The germline V gene encodes CDR1 SNHLY and CDR2 FYNNEI. The length of the CDR3 is 13 residues. The receptor was isolated from a woman aged 45 to 65 in good health. The V gene is TRBV2, the J gene TRBJ1-6; TRBD1 is a possible D gene (5 bases). Material for sequencing was blood. The CDR3 nucleotides read TGTGCCAGCAGGACAGAACATAATTCACCCCTCCACTTT. This sequence encodes CASRTEHNSPLHF. Looking up the rest from reference TRBV2 and TRBJ1-6 gives the full variable domain: EPEVTQTPSHQVTQMGQEVILRCVPISNHLYFYWYRQILGQKVEFLVSFYNNEISEKSEIFDDQFSVERPDGSNFTLKIRSTKLEDSAMYFCASRTEHNSPLHFGNGTRLTVT.